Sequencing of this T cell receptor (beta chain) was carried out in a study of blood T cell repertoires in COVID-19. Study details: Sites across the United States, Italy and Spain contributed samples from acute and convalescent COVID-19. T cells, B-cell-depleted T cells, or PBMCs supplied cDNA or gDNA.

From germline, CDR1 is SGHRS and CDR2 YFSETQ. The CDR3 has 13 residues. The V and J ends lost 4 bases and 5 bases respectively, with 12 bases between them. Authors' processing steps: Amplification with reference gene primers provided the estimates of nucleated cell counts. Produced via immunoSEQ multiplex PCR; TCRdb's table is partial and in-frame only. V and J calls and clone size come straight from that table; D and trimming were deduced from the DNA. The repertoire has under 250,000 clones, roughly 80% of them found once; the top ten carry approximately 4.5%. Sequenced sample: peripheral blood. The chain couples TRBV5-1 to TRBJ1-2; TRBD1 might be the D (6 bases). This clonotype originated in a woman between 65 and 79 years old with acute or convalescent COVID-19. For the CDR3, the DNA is TGCGCCAGCAGCCTAGACAGGACATATGGCTACACCTTC. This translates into CASSLDRTYGYTF.